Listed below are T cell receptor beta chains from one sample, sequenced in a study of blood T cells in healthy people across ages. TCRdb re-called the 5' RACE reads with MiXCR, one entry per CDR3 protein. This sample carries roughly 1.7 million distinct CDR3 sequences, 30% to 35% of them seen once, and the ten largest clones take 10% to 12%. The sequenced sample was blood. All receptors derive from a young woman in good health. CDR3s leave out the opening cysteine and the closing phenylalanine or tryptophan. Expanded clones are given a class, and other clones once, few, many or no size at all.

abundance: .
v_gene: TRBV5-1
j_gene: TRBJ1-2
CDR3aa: ASSLEITRGTYGYT

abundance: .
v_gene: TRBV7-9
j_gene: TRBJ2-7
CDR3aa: ASSGKTGPSYEQY

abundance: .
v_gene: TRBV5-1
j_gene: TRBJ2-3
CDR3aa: ASSLRLAGDPDTQY

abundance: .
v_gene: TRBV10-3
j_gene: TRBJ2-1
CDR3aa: AIRPSERVENEQF

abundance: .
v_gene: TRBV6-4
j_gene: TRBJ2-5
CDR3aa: ASSESYGETQY

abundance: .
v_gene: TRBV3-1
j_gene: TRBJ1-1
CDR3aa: ASSPSRGGYEAF

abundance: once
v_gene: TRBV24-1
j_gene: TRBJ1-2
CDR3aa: ATSDFTGQGGDYGYT

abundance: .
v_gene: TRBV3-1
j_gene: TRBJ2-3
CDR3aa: ASSTLIRGGTDTQY

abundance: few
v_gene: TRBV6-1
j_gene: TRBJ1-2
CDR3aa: ASSEAANYGYT

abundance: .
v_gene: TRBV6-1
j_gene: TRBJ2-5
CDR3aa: ASSLTGDPQETQY

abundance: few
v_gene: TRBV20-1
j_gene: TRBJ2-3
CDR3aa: SAHGQASTDTQY

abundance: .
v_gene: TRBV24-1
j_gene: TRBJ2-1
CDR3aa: ATSDQRSSYNEQF

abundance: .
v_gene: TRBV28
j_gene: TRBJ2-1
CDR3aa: ASSFRGVRSYNEQF

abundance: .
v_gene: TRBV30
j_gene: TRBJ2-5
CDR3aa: AWSVGTRETQY

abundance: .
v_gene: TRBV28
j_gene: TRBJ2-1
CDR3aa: ASSPPHTNYNEQF

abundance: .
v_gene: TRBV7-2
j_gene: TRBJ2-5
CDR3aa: ASSLGRGGGTQY

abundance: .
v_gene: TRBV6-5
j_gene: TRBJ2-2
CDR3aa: ASSYADRGWGGELF

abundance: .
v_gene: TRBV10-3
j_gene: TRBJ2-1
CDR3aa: AIRGLAGTYNEQF

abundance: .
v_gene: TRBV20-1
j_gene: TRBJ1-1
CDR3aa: SATTGGGYAF

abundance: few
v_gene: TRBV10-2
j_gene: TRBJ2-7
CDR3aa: ASSDFSDRNYERY

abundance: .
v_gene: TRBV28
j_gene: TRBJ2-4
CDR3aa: ASSAFGLAKNIQY

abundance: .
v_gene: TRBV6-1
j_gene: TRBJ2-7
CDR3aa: ASSGREAYEQY

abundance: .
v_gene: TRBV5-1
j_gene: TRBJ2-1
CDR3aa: ASSPALAGKGNEQF

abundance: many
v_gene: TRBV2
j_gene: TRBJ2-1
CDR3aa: ASRLSGNEQF

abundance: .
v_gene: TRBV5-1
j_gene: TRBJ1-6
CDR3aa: ASRLEGSSPLH

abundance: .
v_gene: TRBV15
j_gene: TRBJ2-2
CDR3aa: ATSRVEKRDTGELF

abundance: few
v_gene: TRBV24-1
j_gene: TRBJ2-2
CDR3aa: ATSAADQNTGELF

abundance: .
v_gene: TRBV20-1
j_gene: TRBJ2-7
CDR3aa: SARGQGANEQY

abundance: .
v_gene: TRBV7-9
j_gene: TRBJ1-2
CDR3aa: ASSPLDRFAIEGYT

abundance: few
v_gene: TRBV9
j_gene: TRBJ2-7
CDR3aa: ASSVRPGYEQY

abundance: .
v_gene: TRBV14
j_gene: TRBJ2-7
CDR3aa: ASSKGAVGMSYEQY

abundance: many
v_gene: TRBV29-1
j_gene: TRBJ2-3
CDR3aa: SAGTDTQY

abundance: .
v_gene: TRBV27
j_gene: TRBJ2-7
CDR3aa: ANSLSTGTVSYEQY

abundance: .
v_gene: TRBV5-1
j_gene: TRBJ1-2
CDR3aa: ASSLAGTANYGYT

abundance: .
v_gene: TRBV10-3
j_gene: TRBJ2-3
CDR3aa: AISDHHGLASARVDTQY

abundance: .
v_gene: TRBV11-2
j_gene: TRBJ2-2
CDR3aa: ASSLVSWNTGELF

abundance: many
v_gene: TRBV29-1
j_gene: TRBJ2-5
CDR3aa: SVVWVSSGSRGETQY

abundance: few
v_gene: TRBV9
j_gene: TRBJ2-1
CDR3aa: ASSVFLAPNEQF

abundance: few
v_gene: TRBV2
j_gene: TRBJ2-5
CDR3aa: ASGIQGALETQY

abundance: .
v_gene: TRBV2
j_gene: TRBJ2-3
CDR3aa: ATRGGQPTDTQY

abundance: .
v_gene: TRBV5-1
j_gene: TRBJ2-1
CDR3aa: ASSSWAGGANEQF

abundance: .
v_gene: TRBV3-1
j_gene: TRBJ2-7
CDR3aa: ASSQDPAFEQY

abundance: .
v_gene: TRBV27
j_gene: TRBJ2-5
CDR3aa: ASPAGDEWEQY

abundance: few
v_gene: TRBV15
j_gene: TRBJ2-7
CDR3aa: ATSIDTTYEQY

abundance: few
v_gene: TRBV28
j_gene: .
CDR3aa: ASSLRDSRRTQY

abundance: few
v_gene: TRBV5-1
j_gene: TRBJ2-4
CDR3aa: ASSLDGAEFWLAKNIQY

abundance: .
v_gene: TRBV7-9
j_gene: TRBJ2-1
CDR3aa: ASSIGTSGRARDEQF

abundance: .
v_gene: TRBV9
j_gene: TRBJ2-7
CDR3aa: ANSVSSGGLGEQY

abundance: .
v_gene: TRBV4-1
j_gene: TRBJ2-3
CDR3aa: ASSQDLPSGSSDTEY

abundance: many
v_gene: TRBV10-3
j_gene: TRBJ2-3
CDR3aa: AISGGAVDTQY

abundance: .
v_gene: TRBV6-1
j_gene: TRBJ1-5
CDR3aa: ASSDGSRH

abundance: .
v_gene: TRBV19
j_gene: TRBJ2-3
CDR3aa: ASSGRDGRFVTQY

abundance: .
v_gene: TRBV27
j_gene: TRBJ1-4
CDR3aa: VSSVGLGANEKLF

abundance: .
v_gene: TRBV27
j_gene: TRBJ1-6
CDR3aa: ASSQGHLGLH

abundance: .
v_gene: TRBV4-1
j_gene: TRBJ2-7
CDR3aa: ASSQEVQGREQY